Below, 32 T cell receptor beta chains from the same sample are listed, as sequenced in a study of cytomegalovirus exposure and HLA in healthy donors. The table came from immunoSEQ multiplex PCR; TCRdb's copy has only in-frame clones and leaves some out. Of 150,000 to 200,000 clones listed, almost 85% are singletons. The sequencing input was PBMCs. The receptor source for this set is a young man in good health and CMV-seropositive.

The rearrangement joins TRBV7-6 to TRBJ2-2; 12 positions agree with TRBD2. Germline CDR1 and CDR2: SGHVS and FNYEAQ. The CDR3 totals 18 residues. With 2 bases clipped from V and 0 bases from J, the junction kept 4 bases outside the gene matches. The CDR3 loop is CASSLLTSGGPNTGELFF. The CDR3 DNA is TGTGCCAGCAGCTTACTGACTAGCGGGGGTCCGAACACCGGGGAGCTGTTTTTT.

As DNA, the CDR3 is TGTGCCAGCAACCTACACTGGGACAGCGCCTACGAGCAGTACTTC. Its translation is CASNLHWDSAYEQYF. This chain links TRBV6-1 with TRBJ2-7, with 7 bases fitting TRBD1. The J segment lost 2 bases and the V segment lost 7 bases, leaving 11 bases of the junction unmatched. From germline, CDR1 is MNHNS and CDR2 SASEGT. This CDR3 contains 15 residues.

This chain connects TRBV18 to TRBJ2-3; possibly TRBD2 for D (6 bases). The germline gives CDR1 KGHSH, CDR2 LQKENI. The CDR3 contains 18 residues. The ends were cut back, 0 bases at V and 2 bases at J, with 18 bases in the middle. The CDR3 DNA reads TGTGCCAGCTCACCACCGGGGAGGCCAGTTGTCCACACAGATACGCAGTATTTT. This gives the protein CASSPPGRPVVHTDTQYF. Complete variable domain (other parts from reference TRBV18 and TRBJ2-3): NAGVMQNPRHLVRRRGQEARLRCSPMKGHSHVYWYRQLPEEGLKFMVYLQKENIIDESGMPKERFSAEFPKEGPSILRIQQVVRGDSAAYFCASSPPGRPVVHTDTQYFGPGTRLTVL.

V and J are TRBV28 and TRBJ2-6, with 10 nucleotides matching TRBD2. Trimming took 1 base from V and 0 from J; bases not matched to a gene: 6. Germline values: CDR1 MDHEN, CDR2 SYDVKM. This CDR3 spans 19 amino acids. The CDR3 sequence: CASSLYLAGVSSGANVLTF. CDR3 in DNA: TGTGCCAGCAGTTTATACCTAGCGGGAGTCAGCTCTGGGGCCAACGTCCTGACTTTC.

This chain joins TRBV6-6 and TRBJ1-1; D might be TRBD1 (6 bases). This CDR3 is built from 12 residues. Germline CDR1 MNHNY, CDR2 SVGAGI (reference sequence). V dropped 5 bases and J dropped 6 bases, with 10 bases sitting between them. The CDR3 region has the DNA TGTGCCAGCAGTCCAGACAGGTCTGAAGCTTTCTTT. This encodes CASSPDRSEAFF.

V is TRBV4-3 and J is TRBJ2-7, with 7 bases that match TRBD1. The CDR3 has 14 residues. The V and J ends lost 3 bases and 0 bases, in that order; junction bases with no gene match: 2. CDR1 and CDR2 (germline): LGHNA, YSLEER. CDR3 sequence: CASSQGQISYEQYF. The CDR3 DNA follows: TGCGCCAGCAGCCAGGGACAGATCTCCTACGAGCAGTACTTC.

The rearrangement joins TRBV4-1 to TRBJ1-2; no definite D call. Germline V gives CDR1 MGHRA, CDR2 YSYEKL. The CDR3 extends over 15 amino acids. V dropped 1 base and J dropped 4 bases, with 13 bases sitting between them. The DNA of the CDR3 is TGCGCCAGCAGCCAAGTTTCGAGGCAATTCTATGGCTACACCTTC. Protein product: CASSQVSRQFYGYTF.

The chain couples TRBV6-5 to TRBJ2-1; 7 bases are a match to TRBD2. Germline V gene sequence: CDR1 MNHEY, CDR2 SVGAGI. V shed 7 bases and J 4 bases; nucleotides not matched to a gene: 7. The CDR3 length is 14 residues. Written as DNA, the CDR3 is TGTGCCAGCACCTCTCTGGGAGGGTACAATGAGCAGTTCTTC. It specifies CASTSLGGYNEQFF.

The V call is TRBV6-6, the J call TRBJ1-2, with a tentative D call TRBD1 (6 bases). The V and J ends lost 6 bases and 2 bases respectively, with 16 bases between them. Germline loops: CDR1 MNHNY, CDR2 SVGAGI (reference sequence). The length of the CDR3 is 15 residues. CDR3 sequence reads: CASRKLDSRNYGYTF. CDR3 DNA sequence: TGTGCCAGCAGAAAATTGGACAGCCGGAACTATGGCTACACCTTC.

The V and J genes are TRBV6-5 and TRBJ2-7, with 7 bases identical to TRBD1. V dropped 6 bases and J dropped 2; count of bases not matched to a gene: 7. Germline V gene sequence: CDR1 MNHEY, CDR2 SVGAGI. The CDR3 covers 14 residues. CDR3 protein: CASRGTVKPYEQYF. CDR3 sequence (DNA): TGTGCCAGCAGAGGGACAGTGAAACCCTACGAGCAGTACTTC.

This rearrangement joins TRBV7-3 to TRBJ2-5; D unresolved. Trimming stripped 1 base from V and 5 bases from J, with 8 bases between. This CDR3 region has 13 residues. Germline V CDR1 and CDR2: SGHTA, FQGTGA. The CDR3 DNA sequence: TGTGCCAGCAGCTTAAGAGGTGATGAGACCCAGTACTTC. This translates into CASSLRGDETQYF.

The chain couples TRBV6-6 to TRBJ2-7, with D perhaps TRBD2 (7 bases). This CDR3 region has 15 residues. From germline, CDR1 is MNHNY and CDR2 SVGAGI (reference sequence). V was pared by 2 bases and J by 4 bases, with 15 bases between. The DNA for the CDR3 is TGTGCCAGCAGTTACCCTGGGGAGGGGGGTTACGAGCAGTACTTC. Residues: CASSYPGEGGYEQYF.

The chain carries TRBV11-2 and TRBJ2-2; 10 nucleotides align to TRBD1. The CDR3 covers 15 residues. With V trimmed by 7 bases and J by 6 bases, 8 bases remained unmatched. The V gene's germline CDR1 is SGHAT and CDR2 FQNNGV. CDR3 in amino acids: CASNQGGQGPGELFF. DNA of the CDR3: TGTGCCAGCAACCAGGGGGGACAGGGGCCCGGGGAGCTGTTTTTT. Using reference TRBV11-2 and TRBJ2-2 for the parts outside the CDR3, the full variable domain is EAGVAQSPRYKIIEKRQSVAFWCNPISGHATLYWYQQILGQGPKLLIQFQNNGVVDDSQLPKDRFSAERLKGVDSTLKIQPAKLEDSAVYLCASNQGGQGPGELFFGEGSRLTVL.

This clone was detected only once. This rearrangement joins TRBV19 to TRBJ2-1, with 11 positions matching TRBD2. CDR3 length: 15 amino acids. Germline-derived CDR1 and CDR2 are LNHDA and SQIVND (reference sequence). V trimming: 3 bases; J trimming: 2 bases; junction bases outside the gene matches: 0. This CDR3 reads CASSMTSGTYNEQFF. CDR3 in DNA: TGTGCCAGTAGTATGACTAGCGGGACCTACAATGAGCAGTTCTTC.

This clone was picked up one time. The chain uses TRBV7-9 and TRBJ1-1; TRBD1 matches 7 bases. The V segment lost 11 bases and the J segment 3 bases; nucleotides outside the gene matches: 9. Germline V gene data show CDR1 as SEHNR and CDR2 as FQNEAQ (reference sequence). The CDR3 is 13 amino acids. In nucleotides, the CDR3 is TGTGCCGGAGGGGGCGCGATCGACACTGAAGCTTTCTTT. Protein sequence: CAGGGAIDTEAFF.

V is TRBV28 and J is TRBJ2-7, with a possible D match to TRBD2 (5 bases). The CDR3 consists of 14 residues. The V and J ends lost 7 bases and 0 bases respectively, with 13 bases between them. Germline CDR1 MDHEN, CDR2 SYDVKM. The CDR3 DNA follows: TGTGCCAGCAAGCTAGCTCCCCACTCCTACGAGCAGTACTTC. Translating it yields CASKLAPHSYEQYF.

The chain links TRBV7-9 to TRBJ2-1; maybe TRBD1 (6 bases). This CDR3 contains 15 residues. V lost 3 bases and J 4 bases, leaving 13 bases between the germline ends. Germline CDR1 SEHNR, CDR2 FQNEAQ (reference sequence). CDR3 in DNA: TGTGCCAGCAGCTTCCCTTCGACAGGTTACAATGAGCAGTTCTTC. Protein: CASSFPSTGYNEQFF.

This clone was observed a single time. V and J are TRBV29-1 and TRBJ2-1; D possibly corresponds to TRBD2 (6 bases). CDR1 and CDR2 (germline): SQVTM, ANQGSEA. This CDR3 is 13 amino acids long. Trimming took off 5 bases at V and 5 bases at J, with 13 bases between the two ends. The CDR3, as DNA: TGCAGCGTTTCCGCGGGACCCGACAATGAGCAGTTCTTC. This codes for CSVSAGPDNEQFF.

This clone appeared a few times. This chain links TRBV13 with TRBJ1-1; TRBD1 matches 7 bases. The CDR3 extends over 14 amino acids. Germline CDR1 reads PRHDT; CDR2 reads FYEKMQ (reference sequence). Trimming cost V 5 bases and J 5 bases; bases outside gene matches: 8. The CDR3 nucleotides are TGTGCCAGCAGCCGCTACAGGGGAAAAACTGAAGCTTTCTTT. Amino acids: CASSRYRGKTEAFF.

CDR3 nucleotides: TGTGCCAGCAGCGCCGACCCCCTCAGCGGGAACTACAATGAGCAGTTCTTC. Translating gives CASSADPLSGNYNEQFF. V and J are TRBV9 and TRBJ2-1; TRBD2 aligns across 7 bases. V shed 3 bases and J 3 bases; nucleotides not matched to a gene: 12. This CDR3 is built from 17 residues. CDR1 is SGDLS and CDR2 is YYNGEE in the germline V gene.

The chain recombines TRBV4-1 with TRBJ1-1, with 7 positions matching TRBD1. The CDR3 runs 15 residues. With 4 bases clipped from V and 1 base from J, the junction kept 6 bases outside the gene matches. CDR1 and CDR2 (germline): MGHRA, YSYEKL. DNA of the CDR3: TGCGCCAGCAGCCTCCACAGGGGAGGGAACACTGAAGCTTTCTTT. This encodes CASSLHRGGNTEAFF.

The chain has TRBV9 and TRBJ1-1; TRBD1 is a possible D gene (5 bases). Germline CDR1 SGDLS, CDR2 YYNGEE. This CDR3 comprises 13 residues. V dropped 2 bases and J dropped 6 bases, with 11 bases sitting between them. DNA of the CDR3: TGTGCCAGCAGCGTCGGGGGGGTAGCTGAAGCTTTCTTT. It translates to CASSVGGVAEAFF.

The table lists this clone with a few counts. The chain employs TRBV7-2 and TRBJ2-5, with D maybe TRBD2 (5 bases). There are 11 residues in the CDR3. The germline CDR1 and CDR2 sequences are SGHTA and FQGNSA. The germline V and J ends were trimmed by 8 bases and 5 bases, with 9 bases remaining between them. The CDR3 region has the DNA TGTGCCAGCTCCCGAGGGGAGACCCAGTACTTC. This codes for CASSRGETQYF.

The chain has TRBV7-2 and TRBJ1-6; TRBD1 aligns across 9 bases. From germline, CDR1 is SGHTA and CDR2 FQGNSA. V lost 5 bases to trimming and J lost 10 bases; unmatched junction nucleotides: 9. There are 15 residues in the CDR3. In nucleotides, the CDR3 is TGTGCCAGCAGCCTAACCGGGACAGGGCAGTCACCCCTCCACTTT. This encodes CASSLTGTGQSPLHF.

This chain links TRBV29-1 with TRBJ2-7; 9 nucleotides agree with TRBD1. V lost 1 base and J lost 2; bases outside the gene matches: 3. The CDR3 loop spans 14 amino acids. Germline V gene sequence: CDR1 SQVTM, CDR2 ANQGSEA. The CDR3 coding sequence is TGCAGCGTTGAAGTCCGACAGGGGGCCTACGAGCAGTACTTC. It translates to CSVEVRQGAYEQYF.

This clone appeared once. CDR3 bases: TGTGCCAGCAGCTTGGGAGGGGACAGGGTATCAGGAAACACCATATATTTT. It encodes CASSLGGDRVSGNTIYF. The rearrangement links TRBV5-4 to TRBJ1-3, with TRBD1 matching 9 bases. This CDR3 contains 17 residues. Germline V lookup: CDR1 SGHNT, CDR2 YYREEE (reference sequence). V was clipped by 0 bases and J by 4 bases; unmatched bases: 8.

The CDR3, as DNA: TGTGCCAGCAGCTTGGCGGGGCTAGGTGGAAACACCATATATTTT. Translated: CASSLAGLGGNTIYF. V and J are TRBV13 and TRBJ1-3, with D perhaps TRBD1 (5 bases). Between the trimmed V and J ends, which lost 3 bases and 3 bases, there was a span of 12 bases. This CDR3 is 15 amino acids long. CDR1 and CDR2 (germline): PRHDT, FYEKMQ (reference sequence). The complete variable domain, with remaining parts taken from reference TRBV13 and TRBJ1-3, reads AAGVIQSPRHLIKEKRETATLKCYPIPRHDTVYWYQQGPGQDPQFLISFYEKMQSDKGSIPDRFSAQQFSDYHSELNMSSLELGDSALYFCASSLAGLGGNTIYFGEGSWLTVV.

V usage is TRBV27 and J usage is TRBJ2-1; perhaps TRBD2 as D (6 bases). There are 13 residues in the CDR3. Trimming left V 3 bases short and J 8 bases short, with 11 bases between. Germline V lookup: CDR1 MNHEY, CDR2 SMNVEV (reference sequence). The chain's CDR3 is CASSFTWRDEQFF. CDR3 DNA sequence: TGTGCCAGCAGTTTCACCTGGAGGGATGAGCAGTTCTTC.

CDR3 loop: CASSLLRGLNTEAFF. CDR3 nucleotide sequence: TGTGCCAGCAGTCTGCTTCGGGGTCTGAACACTGAAGCTTTCTTT. The V and J genes are TRBV27 and TRBJ1-1, with D unclear. Germline CDR1 MNHEY, CDR2 SMNVEV (reference sequence). The CDR3 extends over 15 amino acids. Trimming removed 5 bases at V and 0 bases at J, with 13 bases between.

CDR3 sequence reads: CASSTLDLWGGDHEQYF. In DNA, the CDR3 is TGTGCCAGCAGTACCCTCGATTTGTGGGGGGGGGACCACGAGCAGTACTTC. The chain combines TRBV28 with TRBJ2-7; 7 nucleotides agree with TRBD2. This CDR3 spans 17 amino acids. V was clipped by 5 bases and J by 5 bases; unmatched bases: 18. Germline V gene lookup returns CDR1 MDHEN and CDR2 SYDVKM.

CDR3 protein: CASTGSGVEQYF. Written as DNA, the CDR3 is TGTGCCAGCACCGGAAGCGGGGTGGAGCAGTACTTC. V usage is TRBV28 and J usage is TRBJ2-7; 7 bases are a match to TRBD2. Germline V lookup: CDR1 MDHEN, CDR2 SYDVKM. V lost 7 bases, J lost 7 bases, and 7 bases stayed unmatched. The CDR3 contains 12 residues. The variable domain in full, with the rest retrieved from reference TRBV28 and TRBJ2-7, is DVKVTQSSRYLVKRTGEKVFLECVQDMDHENMFWYRQDPGLGLRLIYFSYDVKMKEKGDIPEGYSVSREKKERFSLILESASTNQTSMYLCASTGSGVEQYFGPGTRLTVT.

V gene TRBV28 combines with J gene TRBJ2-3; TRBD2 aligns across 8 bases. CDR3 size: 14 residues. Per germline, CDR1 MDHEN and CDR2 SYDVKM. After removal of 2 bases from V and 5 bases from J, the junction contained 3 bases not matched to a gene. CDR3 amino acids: CASSLQLAGDTQYF. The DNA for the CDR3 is TGTGCCAGCAGTTTACAGCTAGCGGGAGATACGCAGTATTTT.